The source of this TCR beta chain is a study of cytomegalovirus exposure and HLA in healthy donors. Broader study findings: Altogether, 150 to 200 TCR beta chains were recorded as cytomegalovirus-associated. It was assumed in the presence/absence analyses that sequencing depth was roughly uniform across donors. TCR beta chains associated with HLA were, in a later analysis, more clonally expanded than equally common others.

It was with 60 Vbeta and 13 Jbeta primers that the PCR ran. Profiling relied on immunoSEQ multiplex PCR, and the TCRdb table lists in-frame clones only, not all of them. The sample records fewer than 200,000 clones, about 86% being singletons. For this clone: Antigen unknown.

Germline CDR1 reads KGHSH; CDR2 reads LQKENI. V dropped 0 bases and J dropped 4 bases, with 15 bases sitting between them. The CDR3 contains 16 residues. Sequencing was performed on PBMCs. The chain combines TRBV18 with TRBJ2-5; perhaps TRBD1 as D (5 bases). This TCR came from a woman aged 25 to 39 in good health and CMV-seronegative. DNA of the CDR3: TGTGCCAGCTCACCACCGTGGGGCGGAAGGCGAGAGACCCAGTACTTC. It is translated as CASSPPWGGRRETQYF.